These 21 T cell receptor beta chains were all obtained from the same sample, sequenced in a study of blood T cell repertoires in COVID-19. Method: immunoSEQ multiplex PCR; TCRdb's copy keeps in-frame clones and lacks some. The data hold around 290,000 clones, with around 89% observed a single time. The source material was peripheral blood. The source of these receptors is a man aged 35-49 years with acute or convalescent COVID-19.

The V and J genes are TRBV5-4 and TRBJ1-3, with a possible D match to TRBD1 (5 bases). Looked up from germline, CDR1 is SGHNT and CDR2 is YYREEE (reference sequence). The CDR3 is 14 amino acids. The V end was cut by 3 bases, the J end by 0 bases, with 7 bases between. The DNA of the CDR3 is TGTGCCAGCAGCTCGACAGCCTCTGGAAACACCATATATTTT. This encodes CASSSTASGNTIYF.

The rearrangement links TRBV6-5 to TRBJ2-7; TRBD1 agrees at 10 bases. Trimming removed 6 bases from V and 3 bases from J; junction bases left unmatched: 8. The germline CDR1 and CDR2 sequences are MNHEY and SVGAGI. CDR3 length equals 15 residues. The CDR3 region is CASRTDRGFLYEQYF. CDR3 bases: TGTGCCAGCAGGACGGACAGGGGGTTTCTCTACGAGCAGTACTTC.

The chain carries TRBV11-2 and TRBJ1-1; perhaps TRBD1 as D (5 bases). V was shortened by 5 bases and J by 11 bases, with 18 bases between the two germline ends. The germline CDR1 and CDR2 sequences are SGHAT and FQNNGV. This CDR3 spans 13 amino acids. CDR3 loop: CASSLWRGYEAFF. The DNA of the CDR3 is TGTGCCAGCAGCCTTTGGAGGGGATATGAGGCTTTCTTT.

The rearrangement joins TRBV9 to TRBJ1-2, with 9 bases that match TRBD1. The length of the CDR3 is 14 residues. The V gene end was trimmed by 4 bases and the J gene end by 2 bases; junction bases not matched to a gene: 3. Per the germline V gene, CDR1 is SGDLS and CDR2 is YYNGEE. The DNA of the CDR3 is TGTGCCAGCAGCTTCGACAGGGGGAACTATGGCTACACCTTC. Translated, it gives CASSFDRGNYGYTF.

V is TRBV27 and J is TRBJ2-7; D not certain. This CDR3 has 14 residues. The V gene lost 3 bases and the J gene lost 3 bases, with 12 bases spanning the gap. CDR1 is MNHEY and CDR2 is SMNVEV in the germline V gene (reference sequence). The CDR3 sequence: CASSFFRGNYEQYF. CDR3 nucleotides: TGTGCCAGCAGTTTTTTTCGCGGTAACTACGAGCAGTACTTC.

CDR3 bases: TGTGCCAGCAGCTCCGGGAGGTCGAGGGGAGATACGCAGTATTTT. Its protein product is CASSSGRSRGDTQYF. The rearrangement joins TRBV7-8 to TRBJ2-3; the match to TRBD2 covers 7 bases. V gave up 4 bases and J gave up 5 bases; unmatched junction bases: 9. There are 15 residues in the CDR3. CDR1 SGHVS and CDR2 FQNEAQ come from the germline V gene.

The rearrangement links TRBV2 to TRBJ2-1, with a weak D call TRBD2 (5 bases). CDR3 length: 16 amino acids. Trimming left V 6 bases short and J 4 bases short, with 19 bases between. Germline V lookup: CDR1 SNHLY, CDR2 FYNNEI. CDR3 in amino acids: CASSHTGAVLYNEQFF. CDR3 nucleotide sequence: TGTGCCAGCAGCCACACCGGAGCGGTCCTATACAATGAGCAGTTCTTC.

The V and J genes are TRBV10-3 and TRBJ1-2, with 7 bases identical to TRBD1. Germline loops: CDR1 ENHRY, CDR2 SYGVKD. CDR3 size: 15 residues. V dropped 0 bases and J dropped 5; count of bases not matched to a gene: 6. CDR3 DNA: TGTGCCATCAGTGAGTCGGGGGACAGAGTTTATGGCTACACCTTC. This encodes CAISESGDRVYGYTF.

This clone was seen once. J is TRBJ1-4 and V is TRBV10-2; no clear D. Deletions cut 10 bases from V and 11 bases from J, with 17 bases between. CDR1 and CDR2 (germline): WSHSY, SAAADI. The CDR3 has 12 amino acids. Here the CDR3 DNA reads TGCGCCACCTCGTTGACGGAGGATAAACTGTTTTTT. It codes for CATSLTEDKLFF.

This sequence joins TRBV7-9 and TRBJ2-1; 9 positions match TRBD1. The germline CDR1 and CDR2 sequences are SEHNR and FQNEAQ (reference sequence). Losses at the gene ends were 2 bases for V and 7 bases for J; bases not matched to a gene: 6. This CDR3 has 15 residues. The CDR3 sequence is CASSLWGQGSNEQFF. The CDR3 nucleotides read TGTGCCAGCAGCTTATGGGGACAGGGATCGAATGAGCAGTTCTTC.

The chain has TRBV19 and TRBJ1-1; no clear D. CDR1 LNHDA and CDR2 SQIVND come from the germline V gene (reference sequence). Trimming pared 3 bases from V and 2 bases from J, leaving 16 bases between. This CDR3 region has 16 residues. The CDR3 nucleotides are TGTGCCAGTAGTATTGGAGCCCCGCAGCCCAACACTGAAGCTTTCTTT. This gives the protein CASSIGAPQPNTEAFF.

The V and J genes are TRBV5-1 and TRBJ1-1, with 7 bases fitting TRBD1. CDR3 size: 12 residues. The V and J ends lost 0 bases and 7 bases, in that order; junction bases with no gene match: 0. Germline CDR1 and CDR2: SGHRS and YFSETQ. The CDR3 DNA sequence: TGCGCCAGCAGCTTGGGGGACAGTGAAGCTTTCTTT. Its protein product is CASSLGDSEAFF. Variable domain in full (rest from reference TRBV5-1 and TRBJ1-1): KAGVTQTPRYLIKTRGQQVTLSCSPISGHRSVSWYQQTPGQGLQFLFEYFSETQRNKGNFPGRFSGRQFSNSRSEMNVSTLELGDSALYLCASSLGDSEAFFGQGTRLTVV.

V is TRBV5-5 and J is TRBJ1-1; tentative D call: TRBD1 (5 bases). There are 14 residues in the CDR3. The V end lost 3 bases, the J end lost 2 bases, and 11 bases lay between the germline ends. CDR1 is SGHKS, CDR2 YYEKEE, per germline (reference sequence). CDR3 DNA sequence: TGTGCCAGCAGCTCGACGACAGCTAACACTGAAGCTTTCTTT. Translation: CASSSTTANTEAFF.

The chain combines TRBV11-2 with TRBJ2-5; the D gene is possibly TRBD2 (5 bases). V was shortened by 1 base and J by 4 bases, with 10 bases between the two germline ends. CDR3 size: 14 residues. Germline loops: CDR1 SGHAT, CDR2 FQNNGV. The CDR3 sequence is CASSLGPGGETQYF. In nucleotides, the CDR3 is TGTGCCAGCAGCTTAGGGCCAGGAGGAGAGACCCAGTACTTC.

V and J are TRBV4-1 and TRBJ1-1; 8 bases are a match to TRBD1. The CDR3 has 13 residues. Per germline, CDR1 MGHRA and CDR2 YSYEKL. V dropped 1 base and J dropped 10; count of bases not matched to a gene: 5. The CDR3 DNA is TGCGCCAGCAGCCAAGGGATAACAGGGGGAGCTTTCTTT. Amino acid sequence: CASSQGITGGAFF.

This clone was detected once. The chain recombines TRBV11-2 with TRBJ2-7; unclear D gene. Per the germline V gene, CDR1 is SGHAT and CDR2 is FQNNGV. The CDR3 totals 15 residues. V shed 7 bases and J shed 0 bases, with 16 bases lying between them. This CDR3 reads CASTHNPSSSYEQYF. CDR3 sequence (DNA): TGTGCCAGCACCCACAACCCATCTAGCTCCTACGAGCAGTACTTC.

The rearrangement uses TRBV21-1 and TRBJ2-1; the table names TRBD2, a call not compared with the DNA. TRBV21-1 represents a pseudogene. This CDR3 is 15 amino acids long. The CDR3 spells CASSMYRGGGHEQFF. CDR3 DNA sequence: TGTGCCAGCAGCATGTACAGGGGCGGGGGGCATGAGCAGTTCTTC.

V is TRBV12-5 and J is TRBJ2-3; TRBD2 agrees at 16 bases. The germline gives CDR1 LGHNT, CDR2 FRNRAP. CDR3 length: 17 residues. With 1 base clipped from V and 4 bases from J, the junction kept 2 bases outside the gene matches. The CDR3 DNA sequence: TGTGCTAGTGGTTTGGCCGGGACTAGCGGGGGGGCAGATACGCAGTATTTT. It translates to CASGLAGTSGGADTQYF.

This clone has only a few counts. This chain joins TRBV2 and TRBJ1-1, with 8 bases aligning to TRBD1. Germline V gives CDR1 SNHLY, CDR2 FYNNEI. The CDR3 loop spans 13 amino acids. The junction had 10 bases not matched to a gene; V was cut back by 6 bases and J by 10 bases. The CDR3 loop reads CASRAVTGGGAFF. CDR3 bases: TGTGCCAGCAGGGCAGTCACAGGGGGGGGAGCTTTCTTT.

This clone was detected only a few times. The chain uses TRBV6-1 and TRBJ1-2, with a possible D match to TRBD1 (6 bases). Germline assignment: CDR1 MNHNS and CDR2 SASEGT. V was cut by 3 bases and J by 4 bases, with 12 bases left in between. The CDR3 spans 14 residues. The CDR3 sequence: CASSEGHPIYGYTF. The CDR3 DNA is TGTGCCAGCAGTGAGGGACACCCGATCTATGGCTACACCTTC.

This chain uses TRBV5-4 with TRBJ1-4; 7 positions match TRBD1. The trim removed 3 bases at V and 8 bases at J, leaving 7 bases unmatched. CDR1 SGHNT and CDR2 YYREEE come from the germline V gene (reference sequence). This CDR3 comprises 14 residues. The DNA of the CDR3 is TGTGCCAGCAGCTCTAATCAGGGGGGAGAAAAACTGTTTTTT. Protein product: CASSSNQGGEKLFF.